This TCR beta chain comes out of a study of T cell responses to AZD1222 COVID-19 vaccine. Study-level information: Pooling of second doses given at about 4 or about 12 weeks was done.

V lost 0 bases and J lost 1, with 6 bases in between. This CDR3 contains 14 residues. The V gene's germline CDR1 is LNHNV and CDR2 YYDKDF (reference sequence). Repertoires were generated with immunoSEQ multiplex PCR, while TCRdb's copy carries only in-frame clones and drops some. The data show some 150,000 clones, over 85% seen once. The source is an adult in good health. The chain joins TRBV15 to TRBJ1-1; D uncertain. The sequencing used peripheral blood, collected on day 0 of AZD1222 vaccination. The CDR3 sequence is CATSRDRSNTEAFF. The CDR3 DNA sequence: TGTGCCACCAGCAGAGATCGCTCGAACACTGAAGCTTTCTTT.